This T cell receptor (beta chain) comes out of a study of response to subunit inactivated influenza vaccine (dated by TCRdb to between 2018 and 2020). Background on the whole study: Deep quantitative T cell receptor repertoire profiling was used in the study to track responses to a trivalent subunit inactivated influenza vaccine. Study-wide findings and limitations: The authors proposed that each seasonal influenza vaccination may bring in only a limited number of new T cells.

Library prep was done by RT-PCR. The listed sequencing device is Illumina HiSeq 2500. TCRdb passed the public sequencing reads through fastp at Q25 and MiXCR, retaining productive beta sequences. A single entry per CDR3 protein holds the most common genes and DNA from its merged rows. In this sample the table shows fewer than 800,000 distinct CDR3 sequences, about a sixth of which occur a single time. The ten largest account for approximately 10% of the sample. To note about this clonotype: Its binding antigen is unknown. It has no much larger one-base neighbor in the sample; base qualities were not kept.

The CDR3 runs 14 amino acids, cysteine and phenylalanine included. Kept here is only the CDR3 DNA, which spans 42 bases and is read in frame from base 1. Based on the germline V gene, the CDR1 and CDR2 sequences are SGHVS and FQNEAQ. V was cut back by 6 bases and J by 1 base, leaving a gap of 7 bases between them. The material was PBMCs from blood, obtained approximately 12 days after vaccination. Recombination joined TRBV7-8 with TRBJ2-6; the D region possibly corresponds to TRBD1 (6 bases align). This clonotype originated in a man over 45 who received an inactivated influenza vaccine. Donor details come from another sample of the same person, matched by shared clones. The CDR3 region: CASRQGSGANVLTF. The DNA is TGTGCCAGCAGACAGGGTTCTGGGGCCAACGTCCTGACTTTC.